The following is a T cell receptor beta chain sequence with its context. Its cognate antigen is unknown. This specimen belongs to a study of cytomegalovirus exposure and HLA in healthy donors. Overall study: Previous work identified 90 million to 130 million unique TCR beta sequences from some 170 million T cells. Study-level results: Overall, approximately 150 TCR beta chains were annotated as cytomegalovirus-associated. Presence/absence analyses assumed roughly uniform sequencing depth across donors, which may not hold.

PCR employed 60 Vbeta and 13 Jbeta primers. Here immunoSEQ multiplex PCR was the method, and the copy in TCRdb shows in-frame clones only, minus some. The table has tens of thousands of clones, just under 70% seen once. Germline-derived CDR1 and CDR2 are SEHNR and FQNEAQ (reference sequence). With V trimmed by 5 bases and J by 3 bases, 6 bases remained unmatched. This CDR3 spans 14 amino acids. The genes are TRBV7-9 and TRBJ2-5, with 7 bases identical to TRBD1. The receptor was isolated from a woman in her 50s in good health and CMV-seropositive. The sequencing sample was made of PBMCs. The DNA for the CDR3 is TGTGCCAGCAGCACGACAGGGTTGAAAGAGACCCAGTACTTC. Translating gives CASSTTGLKETQYF.